This T cell receptor (beta chain) was identified during a study of blood T cell repertoires in COVID-19. The overall study: Acute and convalescent COVID-19 samples came from the United States, Italy and Spain. Sample material is recorded as cDNA or gDNA derived from T cells, B-cell-depleted T cells, or PBMCs.

In the source study's methods: Reference gene primer amplification gave nucleated cell count estimates. Sequenced by immunoSEQ multiplex PCR; TCRdb stores in-frame clones only, minus some. For V, J and clone size, that table is used; D and trimming come from the DNA. The table records roughly 180,000 clones, 70% to 90% of them present only once. Germline CDR1 SGHAT, CDR2 FQNNGV. The J segment lost 5 bases and the V segment lost 0 bases, leaving 10 bases of the junction unmatched. This CDR3 spans 17 amino acids. The chain recombines TRBV11-2 with TRBJ2-5; 9 bases match TRBD2. The specimen sequenced was peripheral blood. This clonotype was sampled from a man in his sixties with acute or convalescent COVID-19. The CDR3 DNA sequence: TGTGCCAGCAGCTTAGATCACGGGACTAGCCTCGGGGAGACCCAGTACTTC. It yields the protein CASSLDHGTSLGETQYF.